This T cell receptor (beta chain) derives from a study of OX40 agonist ivuxolimab in advanced cancers. Sequenced by immunoSEQ multiplex PCR; TCRdb stores in-frame clones only, minus some. The sample holds about 58,000 clones, around 84% seen once. Germline V gene data show CDR1 as SEHNR and CDR2 as FQNEAQ (reference sequence). CDR3 size: 16 residues. V lost 5 bases, J lost 3 bases, and 19 bases lay in between. The chain employs TRBV7-9 and TRBJ1-1, with a possible D match to TRBD1 (6 bases). This TCR was sampled from an adult with an advanced solid tumor such as melanoma, head and neck, liver or kidney cancer. Sequencing used CD4+ or CD8+ T cells sorted from blood, obtained in a trial of the OX40 agonist ivuxolimab. Here the CDR3 reads CASSLLGGAGYTEAFF. The CDR3 DNA reads TGTGCCAGCAGCCTTCTCGGGGGCGCGGGATACACTGAAGCTTTCTTT.